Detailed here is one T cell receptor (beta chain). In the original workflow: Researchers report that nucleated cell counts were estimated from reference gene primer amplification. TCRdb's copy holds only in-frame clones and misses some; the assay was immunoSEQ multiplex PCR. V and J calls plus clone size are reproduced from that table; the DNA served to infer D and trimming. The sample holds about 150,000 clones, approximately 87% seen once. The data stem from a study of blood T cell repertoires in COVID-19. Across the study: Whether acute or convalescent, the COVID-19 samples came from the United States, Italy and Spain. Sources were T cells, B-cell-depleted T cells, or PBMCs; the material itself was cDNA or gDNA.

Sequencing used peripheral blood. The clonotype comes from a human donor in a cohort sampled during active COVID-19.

The CDR3 reads CASGTSGSKNEQFF. CDR3 bases: TGTGCCAGCGGGACTAGCGGGAGTAAGAATGAGCAGTTCTTC. V is TRBV19 and J is TRBJ2-1; 14 positions agree with TRBD2. The CDR3 runs to 14 residues. V gave up 9 bases and J gave up 7 bases; unmatched junction bases: 5. CDR1 is LNHDA and CDR2 is SQIVND in the germline V gene (reference sequence). The full variable domain, rest sourced from reference TRBV19 and TRBJ2-1, is DGGITQSPKYLFRKEGQNVTLSCEQNLNHDAMYWYRQDPGQGLRLIYYSQIVNDFQKGDIAEGYSVSREKKESFPLTVTSAQKNPTAFYLCASGTSGSKNEQFFGPGTRLTVL.